This TCR beta chain was sequenced in a study of regulatory T cells in long-lasting Graves disease. The time point here: persistent/refractory GD, antithyroid drugs over 5 years with positive TRAb. RNA extracted from PBMCs served as the sequencing template. Germline values: CDR1 MNHEY, CDR2 SMNVEV (reference sequence). V was pared by 5 bases and J by 3 bases, with 19 bases between. This CDR3 is 16 amino acids long. Building the TCR beta libraries relied on iRepertoire HTBI primers, and CDR3 regions underwent Arm-PCR. Via MiXCR, TCRdb re-called the multiplex PCR reads, giving one row per CDR3 protein. The table lists under 450,000 distinct CDR3 sequences, around a quarter of them singletons.

V is TRBV27 and J is TRBJ1-1; possibly TRBD1 for D (5 bases). This TCR was recovered from a female donor with Graves disease. This specimen was peripheral blood mononuclear cells (PBMCs), taken when the disease was refractory, from a patient treated with antithyroid drugs. The CDR3 bases are TGTGCCAGCAGTGGCGGGACCGCCGGCCGAGACACTGAAGCTTTCTTT. The encoded protein is CASSGGTAGRDTEAFF.